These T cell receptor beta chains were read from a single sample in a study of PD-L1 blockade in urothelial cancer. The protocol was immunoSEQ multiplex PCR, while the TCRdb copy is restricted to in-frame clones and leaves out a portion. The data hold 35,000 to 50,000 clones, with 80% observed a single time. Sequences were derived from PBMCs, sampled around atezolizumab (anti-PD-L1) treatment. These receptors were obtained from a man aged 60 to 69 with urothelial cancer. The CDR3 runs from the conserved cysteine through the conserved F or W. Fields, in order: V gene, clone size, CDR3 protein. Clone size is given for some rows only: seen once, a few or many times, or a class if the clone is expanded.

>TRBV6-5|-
CASKGAAEAFF
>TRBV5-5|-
CASSQGTSSEQFF
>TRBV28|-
CASSLGQGLRNF
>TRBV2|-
CASSSTRGGLAGPDF
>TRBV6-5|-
CASTPHRAGELFF
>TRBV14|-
CASSVRLADEQFF
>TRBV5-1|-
CASSLSATGELFF
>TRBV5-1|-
CASSFPGVDYGYTF
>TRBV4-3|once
CASRFSGTGEYEQYF
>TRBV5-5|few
CASSLENSNQPQHF
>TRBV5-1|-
CASSPASGRARETQYF
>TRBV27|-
CASATSGYTDTQYF
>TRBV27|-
CASSFRRAAQETQYF
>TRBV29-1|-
CSVVGTGSINEQFF
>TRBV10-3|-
CAIRTGDEQFF
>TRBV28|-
CASSLNGGATDTQYF
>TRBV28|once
CASSLVAVQETQYF
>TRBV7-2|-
CASSQRRDEQFF
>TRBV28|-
CASSPLIATQETQYF
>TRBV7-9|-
CASSFLSGGASDEQYF
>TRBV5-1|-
CASQTGGMNTEAFF
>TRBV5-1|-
CASSLDGLLSGNTIYF
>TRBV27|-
CASSQYGLAGGNRYNEQFF
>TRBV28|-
CACTRGGALGQETQYF
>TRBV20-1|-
CSARDSGVLTF
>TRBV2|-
CASSPTGKETQYF
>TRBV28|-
CASSLPPWTSGNNEQFF
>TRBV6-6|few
CASSYLVGTATYEQYF
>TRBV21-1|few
CASSKDWETRGEQYF
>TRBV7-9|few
CASSQDSGLTSNEQFF
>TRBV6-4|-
CASSDSTGEALYGYTF
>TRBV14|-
CASSPAGTGTYGYTF
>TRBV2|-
CASRGQGGRGEQFF
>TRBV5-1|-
CASSLGQTVSGNTIYF
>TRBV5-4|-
CASSQGASGSTDTQYF
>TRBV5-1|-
CASWGGGEQYF
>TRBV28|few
CASSSWGQSRGANVLTF
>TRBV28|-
CASSLTESATNEKLFF
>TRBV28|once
CASSPLRQLNEKLFF
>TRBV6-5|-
CASSWTSGKGNEQFF
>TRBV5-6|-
CASSLGAGGETQYF
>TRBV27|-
CASKGITGGDTEAFF
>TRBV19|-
CASSSVLNYNEQFF
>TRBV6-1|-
CASSEARGGSGNTIYF
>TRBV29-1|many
CSVLLTGGFGEKLFF
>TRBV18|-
CASSPGTGENEQYF
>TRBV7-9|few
CASSLYRGGTDTQYF
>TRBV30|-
CAWKDNPSSYEQYF
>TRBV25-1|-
CASSETGKPYQPQHF
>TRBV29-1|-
CSVEWGKWSANYF
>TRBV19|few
CASSMVRGNQETQYF
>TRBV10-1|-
CASSGGVDQPQHF
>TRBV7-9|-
CASSWQGNTGELFF
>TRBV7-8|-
CASSPRTREETQYF